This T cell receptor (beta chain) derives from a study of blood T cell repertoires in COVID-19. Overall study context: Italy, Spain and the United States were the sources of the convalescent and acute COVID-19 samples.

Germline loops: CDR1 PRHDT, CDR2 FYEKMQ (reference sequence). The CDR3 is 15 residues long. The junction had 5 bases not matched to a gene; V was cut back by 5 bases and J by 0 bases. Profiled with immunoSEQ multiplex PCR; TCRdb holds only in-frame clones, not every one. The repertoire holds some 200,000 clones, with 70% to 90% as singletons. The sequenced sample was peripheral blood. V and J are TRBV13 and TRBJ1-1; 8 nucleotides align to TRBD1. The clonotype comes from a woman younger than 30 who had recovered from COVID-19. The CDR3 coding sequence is TGTGCCAGCAGCCACAGGACAGGGCTGAACACTGAAGCTTTCTTT. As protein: CASSHRTGLNTEAFF.